This entry is about one T cell receptor beta chain. Produced via immunoSEQ multiplex PCR; TCRdb's table is partial and in-frame only. The sample lists roughly 71,000 clones, around nine tenths occurring once. These data are taken from a study of technical replicates of blood from a few donors. CDR3 length: 14 amino acids. V lost 1 base and J lost 8; bases outside the gene matches: 5. Germline CDR1 reads SQVTM; CDR2 reads ANQGSEA. The chain links TRBV29-1 to TRBJ2-1, with 10 bases identical to TRBD2. The clonotype originates from a human donor in good health. The sample comprised T cells isolated from PBMCs. Written as DNA, the CDR3 is TGCAGCGTTGAAGGTCCTAGCGGGAGTGATGAGCAGTTCTTC. It encodes CSVEGPSGSDEQFF.